This TCR beta chain was observed in a study of human T cells and chemical hapten exposure. Germline loops: CDR1 MDHEN, CDR2 SYDVKM. CDR3 length: 15 amino acids. The V end was cut by 9 bases, the J end by 7 bases, with 25 bases between. Regarding time point: pre-sensitization, week 0. The sample's treatment: therapeutic diphenylcyclopropenone sensitization with weekly scalp DPC. People who gave samples had alopecia, were 18 to 70 years old, and were suitable for DPC. This clonotype was observed a handful of times. TCRdb re-called the RACE reads through MiXCR, storing one row per CDR3 protein. This sample carries around 300,000 distinct CDR3 sequences, about 5% of them seen once, and the ten largest clones take under 9.5%.

This specimen consisted of whole blood, obtained in connection with sensitization to the hapten diphenylcyclopropenone (DPC). This clonotype was obtained from a woman between 18 and 29 years old with alopecia areata. Some clones in this sample may be carry-over from other donors' samples. V is TRBV28 and J is TRBJ2-7, with a possible D match to TRBD1 (7 bases). The CDR3 region is CASTELRGVRWEQYF. For the CDR3, the DNA is TGTGCCAGTACCGAGCTCAGGGGGGTTCGATGGGAGCAGTACTTC. The variable domain in full, with the rest retrieved from reference TRBV28 and TRBJ2-7, is DVKVTQSSRYLVKRTGEKVFLECVQDMDHENMFWYRQDPGLGLRLIYFSYDVKMKEKGDIPEGYSVSREKKERFSLILESASTNQTSMYLCASTELRGVRWEQYFGPGTRLTVT.